The rows below give T cell receptor beta chains drawn from one sample of a study of cytomegalovirus exposure and HLA in healthy donors. Here immunoSEQ multiplex PCR was the method, and the copy in TCRdb shows in-frame clones only, minus some. The repertoire table contains 150,000 to 200,000 clones. The specimen sequenced was PBMCs. The receptor source for this set is a woman aged 55-75 years in good health and CMV-seronegative. Both conserved end residues are part of each CDR3. A D gene is named only where the DNA matches it firmly.

d_call: TRBD2
v_call: TRBV19
j_call: TRBJ2-7
cdr3_nt: TGTGCCAGTAGCCCGATTAGCGGGGGGACCTACGAGCAGTACTTC
cdr3_aa: CASSPISGGTYEQYF

d_call: TRBD1
v_call: TRBV7-2
j_call: TRBJ1-5
cdr3_nt: TGTGCCAGCAGCTTAGGTGGGGGGACAGCTAGCAATCAGCCCCAGCATTTT
cdr3_aa: CASSLGGGTASNQPQHF

d_call: TRBD1
v_call: TRBV6-5
j_call: TRBJ1-5
cdr3_nt: TGTGCCAGCAGACAGGGGTTCAATCAGCCCCAGCATTTT
cdr3_aa: CASRQGFNQPQHF

d_call: TRBD1
v_call: TRBV23-1
j_call: TRBJ1-5
cdr3_nt: TGCGCCAGCGCGGGACAGGGGAGCAATCAGCCCCAGCATTTT
cdr3_aa: CASAGQGSNQPQHF

d_call: -
v_call: TRBV18
j_call: TRBJ1-5
cdr3_nt: TGTGCCAGCTCATCGGGCACTGACAGTAGCAATCAGCCCCAGCATTTT
cdr3_aa: CASSSGTDSSNQPQHF

d_call: -
v_call: TRBV30
j_call: TRBJ2-7
cdr3_nt: TGTGCCTGGAACCCCCCGGGGAGGAAGACCTACGAGCAGTACTTC
cdr3_aa: CAWNPPGRKTYEQYF

d_call: -
v_call: TRBV9
j_call: TRBJ2-5
cdr3_nt: TGTGCCAGCACCACCCACTATAACCAAGAGACCCAGTACTTC
cdr3_aa: CASTTHYNQETQYF

d_call: TRBD2
v_call: TRBV29-1
j_call: TRBJ2-3
cdr3_nt: TGCAGCGTTGCCGGACTAGCGGGTAGCACAGATACGCAGTATTTT
cdr3_aa: CSVAGLAGSTDTQYF

d_call: TRBD2
v_call: TRBV7-9
j_call: TRBJ2-5
cdr3_nt: TGTGCCAGCAGCTACGCCGCGGGGGAGCAGTACTTC
cdr3_aa: CASSYAAGEQYF

d_call: TRBD1
v_call: TRBV30
j_call: TRBJ1-2
cdr3_nt: TGTGCCTGGAGTCACAGGGGGTGGCCGTGGCGGGGCTACACCTTC
cdr3_aa: CAWSHRGWPWRGYTF

d_call: TRBD2
v_call: TRBV23-1
j_call: TRBJ2-7
cdr3_nt: TGCGCCAGCAGTCAAGGGACTAGCGGCGAGCAGTACTTC
cdr3_aa: CASSQGTSGEQYF

d_call: TRBD2
v_call: TRBV7-2
j_call: TRBJ2-7
cdr3_nt: TGTGCCAGCAGCTTAGGGGGACTAGCGGGGGATTTCTACGAGCAGTACTTC
cdr3_aa: CASSLGGLAGDFYEQYF

d_call: -
v_call: TRBV6-5
j_call: TRBJ2-7
cdr3_nt: TGTGCCAGCAGTTACGGGGGGGCCCTCCCCTACGAGCAGTACTTC
cdr3_aa: CASSYGGALPYEQYF

d_call: TRBD2
v_call: TRBV6-1
j_call: TRBJ2-5
cdr3_nt: TGTGCCAGCAGTGAAATGTTAGCGGGGACGTTCGGGACCCAGTACTTC
cdr3_aa: CASSEMLAGTFGTQYF

d_call: TRBD2
v_call: TRBV4-2
j_call: TRBJ2-2
cdr3_nt: TGTGCCAGCAGCACCCGACTAGCGGGGGGGCCTGACACCGGGGAGCTGTTTTTT
cdr3_aa: CASSTRLAGGPDTGELFF

d_call: TRBD2
v_call: TRBV5-6
j_call: TRBJ2-7
cdr3_nt: TGTGCCAGCAGCCCCGGGGGGGCGGAGCGGATGAGCTCCTACGAGCAGCACTTC
cdr3_aa: CASSPGGAERMSSYEQHF

d_call: TRBD1
v_call: TRBV5-6
j_call: TRBJ1-6
cdr3_nt: TGTGCCAGCAGCTTCCGGGACAGCGATTCACCCCTCCACTTT
cdr3_aa: CASSFRDSDSPLHF

d_call: -
v_call: TRBV5-1
j_call: TRBJ1-4
cdr3_nt: TGCGCCAGCAGGAGGGAACCCAATGAAAAACTGTTTTTT
cdr3_aa: CASRREPNEKLFF

d_call: -
v_call: TRBV2
j_call: TRBJ2-7
cdr3_nt: TGTGCCAGCAGTAAGCCCCCCTACGAGCAGTACTTC
cdr3_aa: CASSKPPYEQYF

d_call: TRBD1
v_call: TRBV29-1
j_call: TRBJ2-1
cdr3_nt: TGCAGCGTCCCCTCGGGACAGGGGTTCAATGAGCAGTTCTTC
cdr3_aa: CSVPSGQGFNEQFF

d_call: TRBD2
v_call: TRBV4-2
j_call: TRBJ2-7
cdr3_nt: TGTGCCAGCAGCCAAGAAGTGGAGCGGGGGGGCCGGTACGAGCAGTACTTC
cdr3_aa: CASSQEVERGGRYEQYF

d_call: -
v_call: TRBV5-5
j_call: TRBJ2-7
cdr3_nt: TGTGCCAGCAGCCACCGGGGAACTGCTTACGAGCAGTACTTC
cdr3_aa: CASSHRGTAYEQYF

d_call: -
v_call: TRBV6-5
j_call: TRBJ1-2
cdr3_nt: TGTGCCAGCAGTTACGAGGCGTCTAACTATGGCTACACCTTC
cdr3_aa: CASSYEASNYGYTF

d_call: -
v_call: TRBV7-9
j_call: TRBJ1-5
cdr3_nt: TGTGCCAGCAGCTTCGGGGAGGGCAATCAGCCCCAGCATTTT
cdr3_aa: CASSFGEGNQPQHF